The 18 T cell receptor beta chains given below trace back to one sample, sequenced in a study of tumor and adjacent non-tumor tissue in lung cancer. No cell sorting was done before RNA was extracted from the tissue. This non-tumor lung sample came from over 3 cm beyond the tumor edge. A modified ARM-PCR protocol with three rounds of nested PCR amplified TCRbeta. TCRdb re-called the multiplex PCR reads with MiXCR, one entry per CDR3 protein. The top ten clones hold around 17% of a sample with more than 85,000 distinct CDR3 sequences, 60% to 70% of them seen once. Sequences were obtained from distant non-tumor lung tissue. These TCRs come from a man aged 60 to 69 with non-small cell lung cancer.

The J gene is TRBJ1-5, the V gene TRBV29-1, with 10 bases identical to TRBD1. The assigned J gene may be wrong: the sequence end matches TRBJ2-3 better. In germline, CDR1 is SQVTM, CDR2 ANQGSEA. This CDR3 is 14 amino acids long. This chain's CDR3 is CSVSNGTGDQPQYF. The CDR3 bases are TGCAGCGTTTCAAACGGGACAGGGGATCAGCCCCAGTATTTT.

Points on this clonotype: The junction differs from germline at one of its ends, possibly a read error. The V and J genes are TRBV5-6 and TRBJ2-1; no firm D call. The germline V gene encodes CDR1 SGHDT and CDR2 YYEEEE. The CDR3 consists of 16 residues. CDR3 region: CASSQLGRSSYNEHFF. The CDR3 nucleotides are TGTGCCAGCAGCCAGCTTGGGCGGAGCTCCTACAATGAGCACTTCTTC. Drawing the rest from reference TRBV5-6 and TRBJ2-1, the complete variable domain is DAGVTQSPTHLIKTRGQQVTLRCSPKSGHDTVSWYQQALGQGPQFIFQYYEEEERQRGNFPDRFSGHQFPNYSSELNVNALLLGDSALYLCASSQLGRSSYNEHFFGPGTRLTVL.

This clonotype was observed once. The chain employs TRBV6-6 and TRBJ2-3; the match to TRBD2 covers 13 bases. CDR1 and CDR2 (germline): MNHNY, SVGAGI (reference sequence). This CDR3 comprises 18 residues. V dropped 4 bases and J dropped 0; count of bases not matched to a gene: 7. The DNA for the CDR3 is TGTGCCAGCAGTTCCGGGACTAGCGGGAAAGCTAGCACAGATACGCAGTATTTT. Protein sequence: CASSSGTSGKASTDTQYF.

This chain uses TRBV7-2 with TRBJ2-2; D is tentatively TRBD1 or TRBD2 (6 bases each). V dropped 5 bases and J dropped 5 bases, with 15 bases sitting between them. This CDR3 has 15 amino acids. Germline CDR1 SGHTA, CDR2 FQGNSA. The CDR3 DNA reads TGTGCCAGCAGCCCAGTGCGGGGACAAACCGGGGAGCTGTTTTTT. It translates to CASSPVRGQTGELFF.

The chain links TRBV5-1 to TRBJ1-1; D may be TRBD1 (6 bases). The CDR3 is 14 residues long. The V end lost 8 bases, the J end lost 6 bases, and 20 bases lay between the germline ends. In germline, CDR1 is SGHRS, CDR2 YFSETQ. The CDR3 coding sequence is TGCGCCAGGAGCGTGGCTGGGGGCGCTTCTGAAGCTTTCTTT. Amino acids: CARSVAGGASEAFF. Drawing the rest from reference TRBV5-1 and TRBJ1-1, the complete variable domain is KAGVTQTPRYLIKTRGQQVTLSCSPISGHRSVSWYQQTPGQGLQFLFEYFSETQRNKGNFPGRFSGRQFSNSRSEMNVSTLELGDSALYLCARSVAGGASEAFFGQGTRLTVV.

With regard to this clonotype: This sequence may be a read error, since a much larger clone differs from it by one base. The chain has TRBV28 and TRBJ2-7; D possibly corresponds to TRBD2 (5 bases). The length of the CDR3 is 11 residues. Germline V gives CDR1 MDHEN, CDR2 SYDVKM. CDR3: CASATDYGQYF. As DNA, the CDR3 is TGTGCCAGCGCGACCGACTACGGGCAGTACTTC.

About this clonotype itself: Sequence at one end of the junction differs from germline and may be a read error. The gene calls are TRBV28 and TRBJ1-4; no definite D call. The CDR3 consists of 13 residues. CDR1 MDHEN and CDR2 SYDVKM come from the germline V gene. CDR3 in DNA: TGTACCAGCAGTCTGACGGCTCTCGAAAAACTGTTTTTT. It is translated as CTSSLTALEKLFF.

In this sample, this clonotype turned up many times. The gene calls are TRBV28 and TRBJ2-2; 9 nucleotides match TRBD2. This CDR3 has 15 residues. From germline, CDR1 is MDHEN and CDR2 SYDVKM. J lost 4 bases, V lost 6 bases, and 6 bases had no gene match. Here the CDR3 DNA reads TGTGCCAGCAGAGCTAGCGGGATTCCCACCGGGGAGCTGTTTTTT. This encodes CASRASGIPTGELFF. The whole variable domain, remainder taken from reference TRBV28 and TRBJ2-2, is DVKVTQSSRYLVKRTGEKVFLECVQDMDHENMFWYRQDPGLGLRLIYFSYDVKMKEKGDIPEGYSVSREKKERFSLILESASTNQTSMYLCASRASGIPTGELFFGEGSRLTVL.

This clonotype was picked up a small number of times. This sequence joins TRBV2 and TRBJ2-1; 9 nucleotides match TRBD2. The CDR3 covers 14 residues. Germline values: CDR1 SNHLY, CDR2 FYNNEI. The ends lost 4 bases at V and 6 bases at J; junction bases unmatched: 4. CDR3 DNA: TGTGCCAGCAGTGGACTAGCGGAGATCAATGAGCAGTTCTTC. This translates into CASSGLAEINEQFF.

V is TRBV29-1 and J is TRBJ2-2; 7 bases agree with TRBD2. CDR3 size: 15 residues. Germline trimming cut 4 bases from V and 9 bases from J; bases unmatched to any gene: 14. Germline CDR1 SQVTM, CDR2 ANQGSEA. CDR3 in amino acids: CSVVLGAGASRELFF. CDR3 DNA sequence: TGCAGCGTTGTCCTGGGCGCGGGAGCTAGTCGGGAGCTGTTTTTT.

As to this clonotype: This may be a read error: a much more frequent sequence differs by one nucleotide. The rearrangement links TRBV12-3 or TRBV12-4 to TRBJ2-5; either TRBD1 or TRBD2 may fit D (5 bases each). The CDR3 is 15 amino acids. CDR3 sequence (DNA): TGTACCAGCAAACCCGACTTGGGGACGGGAGAGACCCAGTACTTC. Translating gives CTSKPDLGTGETQYF.

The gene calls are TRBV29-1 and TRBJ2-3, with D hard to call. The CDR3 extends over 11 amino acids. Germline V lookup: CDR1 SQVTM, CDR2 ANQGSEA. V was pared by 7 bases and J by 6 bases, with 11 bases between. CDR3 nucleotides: TGCAGCGCCCAGAGGTGTGATACGCAGTATTTT. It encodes CSAQRCDTQYF.

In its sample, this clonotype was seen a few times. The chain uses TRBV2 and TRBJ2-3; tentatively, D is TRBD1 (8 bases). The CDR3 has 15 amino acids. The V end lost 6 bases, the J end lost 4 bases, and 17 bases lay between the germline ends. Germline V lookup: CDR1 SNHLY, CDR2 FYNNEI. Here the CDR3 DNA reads TGTGCCAGCAGAGAGACAGGGGACTACGCAGATACGCAGTATTTT. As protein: CASRETGDYADTQYF.

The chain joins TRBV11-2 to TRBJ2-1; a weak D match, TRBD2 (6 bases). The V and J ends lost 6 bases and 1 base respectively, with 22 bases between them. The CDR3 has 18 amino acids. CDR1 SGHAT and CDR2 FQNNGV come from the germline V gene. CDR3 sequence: CASSFFLTGGQSYNEQFF. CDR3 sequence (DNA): TGTGCCAGCAGTTTTTTCCTAACAGGAGGGCAATCCTACAATGAGCAGTTCTTC.

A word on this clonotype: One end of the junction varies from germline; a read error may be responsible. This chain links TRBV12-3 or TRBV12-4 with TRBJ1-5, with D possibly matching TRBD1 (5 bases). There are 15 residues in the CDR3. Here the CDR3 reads CASNLAGSRNQPQHF. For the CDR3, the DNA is TGTGCCAGCAATTTAGCAGGGTCACGCAATCAGCCCCAGCATTTT.

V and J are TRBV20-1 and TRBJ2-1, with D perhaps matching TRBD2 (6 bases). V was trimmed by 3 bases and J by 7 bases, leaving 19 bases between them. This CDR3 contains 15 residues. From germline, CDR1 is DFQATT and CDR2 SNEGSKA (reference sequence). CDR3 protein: CSASGGIRRINEQFF. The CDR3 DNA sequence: TGCAGTGCTAGTGGGGGGATTCGCCGCATTAATGAGCAGTTCTTC.

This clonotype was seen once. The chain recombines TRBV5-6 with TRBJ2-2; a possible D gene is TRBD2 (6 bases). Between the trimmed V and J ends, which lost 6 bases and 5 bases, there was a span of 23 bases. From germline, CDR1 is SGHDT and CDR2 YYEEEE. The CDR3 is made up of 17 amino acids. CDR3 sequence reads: CASNSYRGNFNTGELFF. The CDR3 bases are TGTGCCAGCAACTCATACCGGGGGAACTTCAATACCGGGGAGCTGTTTTTT.

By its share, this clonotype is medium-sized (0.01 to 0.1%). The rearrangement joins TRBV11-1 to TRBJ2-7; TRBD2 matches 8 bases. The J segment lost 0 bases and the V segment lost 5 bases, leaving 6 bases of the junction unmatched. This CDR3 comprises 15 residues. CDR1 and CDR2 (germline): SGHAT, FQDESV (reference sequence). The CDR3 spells CASSPPGGASYEQYF. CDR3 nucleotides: TGTGCCAGCAGCCCTCCGGGAGGGGCCTCCTACGAGCAGTACTTC.